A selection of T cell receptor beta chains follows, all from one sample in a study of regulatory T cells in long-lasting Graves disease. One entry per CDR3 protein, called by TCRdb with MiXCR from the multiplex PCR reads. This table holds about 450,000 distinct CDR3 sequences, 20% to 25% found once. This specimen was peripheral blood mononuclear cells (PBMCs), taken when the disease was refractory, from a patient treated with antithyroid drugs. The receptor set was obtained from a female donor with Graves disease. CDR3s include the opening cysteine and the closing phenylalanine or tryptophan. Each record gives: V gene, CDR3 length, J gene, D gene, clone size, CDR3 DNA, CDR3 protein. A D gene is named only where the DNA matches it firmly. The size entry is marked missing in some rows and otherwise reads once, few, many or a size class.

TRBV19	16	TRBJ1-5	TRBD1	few	TGTGCCAGTAGGGGACAGGGTAGTAGGAGCAATCAGCCCCAGCATTTT	CASRGQGSRSNQPQHF
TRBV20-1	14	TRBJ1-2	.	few	TGCAGTGCTAGAGATGGTAGGGGTTCCAGTGGCTACACCTTC	CSARDGRGSSGYTF
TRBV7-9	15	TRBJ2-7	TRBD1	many	TGTGCCAGCAGCTTAGCCGACAGGGGATCCTACGAGCAGTACTTC	CASSLADRGSYEQYF
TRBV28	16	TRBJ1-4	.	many	TGTGCCAGCAGTTTCTTGGGAACTGCAACTAATGAAAAACTGTTTTTT	CASSFLGTATNEKLFF
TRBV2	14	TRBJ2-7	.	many	TGTGCCAGCGGGGGGGGGCCCAGTCCCTACGAGCAGTACTTC	CASGGGPSPYEQYF
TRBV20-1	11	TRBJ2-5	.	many	TGCAGTGTTCCTTGGGGGGAGACCCAGTACTTC	CSVPWGETQYF
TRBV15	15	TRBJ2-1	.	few	TGTGCCACCAGCAGTCTCGATACCGGACTTACAGAGCAGTTCTTC	CATSSLDTGLTEQFF
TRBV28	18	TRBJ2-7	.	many	TGTGCCAGCAGTTCTAATAGACTCCGGGACAAGGTAACCTACGAGCAGTACTTC	CASSSNRLRDKVTYEQYF
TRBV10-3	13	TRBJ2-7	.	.	TGTGCCATCAGTGAAGGGACCACCTACGAGCAGTACTTC	CAISEGTTYEQYF
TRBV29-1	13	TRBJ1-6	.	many	TGCAGCGTTGGGACAGATTATAATTCACCCCTCCACTTT	CSVGTDYNSPLHF
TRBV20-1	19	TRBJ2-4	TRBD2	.	TGCAGTGCGACACAGAGACTAGCGACTCCGATGGCGGCCAAAAACATTCAGTACTTC	CSATQRLATPMAAKNIQYF
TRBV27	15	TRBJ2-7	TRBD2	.	TGTGCCAGCCGCCTCCGTCTGGCGGGAGGCCACGAGCAGTACTTC	CASRLRLAGGHEQYF
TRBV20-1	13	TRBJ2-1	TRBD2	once	TGCAGTGCTAGTGACGGCGGGGGGAATGAGCAGTTCTTC	CSASDGGGNEQFF
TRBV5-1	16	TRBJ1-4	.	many	TGCGCCAGCAGCTTCCGCGGTTCTGCAACTAATGAAAAACTGTTTTTT	CASSFRGSATNEKLFF
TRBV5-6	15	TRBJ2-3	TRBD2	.	TGTGCCAGCAGCCCGGGACTAGATGAGACAGATACGCAGTATTTT	CASSPGLDETDTQYF
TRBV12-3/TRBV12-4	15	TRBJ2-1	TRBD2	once	TGTGCCAGCAGAACCGGGATTAGCGGGAGCAATGAGCAGTTCTTC	CASRTGISGSNEQFF
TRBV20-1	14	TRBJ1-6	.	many	TGCAGTGCTAGAACCTCTACGGGCAATTCACCCCTCCACTTT	CSARTSTGNSPLHF
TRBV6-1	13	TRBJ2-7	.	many	TGTGCCAGCAGCACAATAAGGGCCTACGAGCAGTACTTC	CASSTIRAYEQYF
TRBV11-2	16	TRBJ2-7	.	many	TGTGCCAGCAGCTTAGATGGGAGGGGGGCTGAGGACGAGCAGTACTTC	CASSLDGRGAEDEQYF
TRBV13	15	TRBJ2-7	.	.	TGTGCCAGCAGCTCCCTCCGGACGGCGGAGGGCGAGCAGTACTTC	CASSSLRTAEGEQYF
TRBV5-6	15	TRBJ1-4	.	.	TGTGCCAGCAGCTTGGCCACAGTACTTAATGAAAAACTGTTTTTT	CASSLATVLNEKLFF
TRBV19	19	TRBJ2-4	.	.	TGTGCCAGTACCCAAGGATGGACTCCCACAGGAGCGGCCAAAAACATTCAGTACTTC	CASTQGWTPTGAAKNIQYF
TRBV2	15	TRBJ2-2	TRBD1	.	TGTGCCAGCAGTAAGGACAGGGGGCATGCCGGGGAGCTGTTTTTT	CASSKDRGHAGELFF
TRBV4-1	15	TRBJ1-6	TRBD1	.	TGCGCCAGCAGCCAAACGGGACAGTTCGGTTCACCCCTCCACTTT	CASSQTGQFGSPLHF
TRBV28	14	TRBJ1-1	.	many	TGTGCCAGCACCCCGACCCAGTCGAACACTGAAGCTTTCTTT	CASTPTQSNTEAFF
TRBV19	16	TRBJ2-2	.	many	TGTGCCAGTAGCGCCCCAGGACAGTCGAACACCGGGGAGCTGTTTTTT	CASSAPGQSNTGELFF
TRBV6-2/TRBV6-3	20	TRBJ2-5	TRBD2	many	TGTGCTAGCTTCCCCCTTCTACCTGGAGCCAGCGGGATTATAGCAGAGACCCAGTACTTC	CASFPLLPGASGIIAETQYF
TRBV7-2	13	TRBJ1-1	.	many	TGTGCCAGCAGCTTAGCACGGGGCACTGAAGCTTTCTTT	CASSLARGTEAFF
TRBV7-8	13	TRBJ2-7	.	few	TGTGCCAGCAGTCCCCCCGGCTTCTCCGAGCAGTACTTC	CASSPPGFSEQYF
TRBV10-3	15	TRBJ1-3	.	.	TGTGCCATCCGAGCCTACGAAGTCTCTGGAAACACCATATATTTT	CAIRAYEVSGNTIYF
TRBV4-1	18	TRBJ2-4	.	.	TGCGCCAGCAGCCAAGAAGGAGGAGGGAGTTCGTCCAAAAACATTCAGTACTTC	CASSQEGGGSSSKNIQYF
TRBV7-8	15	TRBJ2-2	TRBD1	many	TGTGCCAGCAGCGCCTACAGGGGACACACCGGGGAGCTGTTTTTT	CASSAYRGHTGELFF
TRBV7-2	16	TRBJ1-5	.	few	TGTGCCAGCAGCCCCAGAGGTTTCGGCAGAAATCAGCCCCAGCATTTT	CASSPRGFGRNQPQHF
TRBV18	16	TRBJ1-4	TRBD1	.	TGTGCCAGCTCACCCTCTCTTGGGACAGCAAATGAAAAACTGTTTTTT	CASSPSLGTANEKLFF
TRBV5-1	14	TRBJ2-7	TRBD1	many	TGCGCCAGCAGCCCCAGGACAGGGGCCGGCGAGCAGTACTTC	CASSPRTGAGEQYF
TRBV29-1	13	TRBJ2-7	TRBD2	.	TGCAGCGCCCGAGCGGGAGCCCTTGGTGAGCAGTACTTC	CSARAGALGEQYF
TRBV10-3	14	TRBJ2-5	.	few	TGTGCCATCAGCTGGCAGTCAGTACAAGAGACCCAGTACTTC	CAISWQSVQETQYF
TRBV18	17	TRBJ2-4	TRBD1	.	TGTGCCAGCTCACGCCAGGGGGCCCCGAGGGACAAAAACATTCAGTACTTC	CASSRQGAPRDKNIQYF
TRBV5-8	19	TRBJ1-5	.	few	TGTGCCAGCAGCTTGGCAGCCAGAGGAGGCGGTTACAGCAATCAGCCCCAGCATTTT	CASSLAARGGGYSNQPQHF
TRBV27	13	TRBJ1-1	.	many	TGTGCCAGCAGAATACAGTTGAACACTGAAGCTTTCTTT	CASRIQLNTEAFF
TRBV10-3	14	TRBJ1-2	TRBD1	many	TGTGCCATCAGTGTTGACCAGGGGGCGTATGGCTACACCTTC	CAISVDQGAYGYTF
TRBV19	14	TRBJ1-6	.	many	TGTGCCAGTAGTCTCGGGGCAGAGAATTCACCCCTCCACTTT	CASSLGAENSPLHF
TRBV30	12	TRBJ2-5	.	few	TGTGCCTGGAGTTCAGGGCAAGAGACCCAGTACTTC	CAWSSGQETQYF
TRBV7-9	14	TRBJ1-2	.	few	TGTGCCAGCAGCTTAGCCCTCCCTAACTATGGCTACACCTTC	CASSLALPNYGYTF
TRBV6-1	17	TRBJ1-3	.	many	TGTGCCAGCAGGCCGTCGCGACAGTACTTTTCTGGAAACACCATATATTTT	CASRPSRQYFSGNTIYF
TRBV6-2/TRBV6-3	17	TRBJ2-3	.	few	TGTGCCAGCAGTTACTCCCGGATAGGGCCTAGCACAGATACGCAGTATTTT	CASSYSRIGPSTDTQYF
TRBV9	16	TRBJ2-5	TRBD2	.	TGTGCCAGCAGCCCCTGGACTAGCGGGAGGAGAGAGACCCAGTACTTC	CASSPWTSGRRETQYF
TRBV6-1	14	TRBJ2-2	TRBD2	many	TGTGCCAGCAGCCTAGCGGGCTTCACCGGGGAGCTGTTTTTT	CASSLAGFTGELFF
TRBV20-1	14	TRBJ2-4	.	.	TGCAGTGCTAGAGATCCCGAGGGGATGGCCATTCAGTACTTC	CSARDPEGMAIQYF
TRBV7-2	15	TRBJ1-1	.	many	TGTGCCAGCAGCTTTCGGGCAGGGCGGAACACTGAAGCTTTCTTT	CASSFRAGRNTEAFF
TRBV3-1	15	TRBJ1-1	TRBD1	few	TGTGCCAGCAGCACACGGACAGGGACAAGCACTGAAGCTTTCTTT	CASSTRTGTSTEAFF
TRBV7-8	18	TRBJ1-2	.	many	TGTGCCAGCAGCCCCACGAGAGCCGGACGGACAGTGCACTATGGCTACACCTTC	CASSPTRAGRTVHYGYTF
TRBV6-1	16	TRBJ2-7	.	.	TGTGCCAGCAGTACCAGGTGGAGCTCAAGCTCCTACGAGCAGTACTTC	CASSTRWSSSSYEQYF
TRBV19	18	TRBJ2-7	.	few	TGTGCCAGTACCTCAGACGTGCCGGGGGTCGCCGGAGACTACGAGCAGTACTTC	CASTSDVPGVAGDYEQYF
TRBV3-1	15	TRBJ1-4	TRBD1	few	TGTGCCAGCAGCCAAGGATCAGGGGGCGTGCGAAAACTGTTTTTT	CASSQGSGGVRKLFF
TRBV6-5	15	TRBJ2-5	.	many	TGTGCCAGCAGTTACGGGACCTCCCCGGGGGAGACCCAGTACTTC	CASSYGTSPGETQYF
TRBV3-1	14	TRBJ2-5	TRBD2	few	TGTGCCAGCAGCCAACTGCGGGAGCAAGAGACCCAGTACTTC	CASSQLREQETQYF
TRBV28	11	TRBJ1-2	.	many	TGTGCCAGCAGTTTAGTGGGTGGCTACACCTTC	CASSLVGGYTF
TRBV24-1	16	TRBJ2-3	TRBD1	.	TGTGCCACCAGTGATTTGGGGGGACAGGGAGCAGATACGCAGTATTTT	CATSDLGGQGADTQYF